These 12 T cell receptor beta chains came from one sample sequenced in a study of OX40 agonist ivuxolimab in advanced cancers. Generated by immunoSEQ multiplex PCR, the TCRdb table keeps only in-frame clones and is missing some. The sample includes 20,000 to 25,000 clones, about 85% seen only once; the top ten take 20% to 25%. The sample was CD4+ or CD8+ T cells sorted from blood, taken in a trial of the OX40 agonist ivuxolimab. These TCRs come from an adult with an advanced solid tumor such as melanoma, head and neck, liver or kidney cancer.

The gene calls are TRBV16 and TRBJ2-7; a possible D gene is TRBD2 (6 bases). Germline V lookup: CDR1 KGHSY, CDR2 FQNENV. The CDR3 spans 16 residues. V lost 0 bases and J lost 5, with 17 bases in between. The CDR3 reads CASSQSPGGKQDEQYF. CDR3 in DNA: TGTGCCAGCAGCCAATCTCCCGGGGGTAAGCAGGACGAGCAGTACTTC.

J is TRBJ2-2 and V is TRBV13; D is ambiguous. Trimming removed 1 base from V and 9 bases from J, with 6 bases in between. The length of the CDR3 is 12 residues. CDR1 is PRHDT, CDR2 FYEKMQ, per germline (reference sequence). The CDR3 coding sequence is TGTGCCAGCAGCTTAGAGGGCCGGGAGCTGTTTTTT. It yields the protein CASSLEGRELFF.

The V and J genes are TRBV28 and TRBJ1-3; no clear D. Germline loops: CDR1 MDHEN, CDR2 SYDVKM. This CDR3 is 15 amino acids long. The ends were cut back, 5 bases at V and 1 base at J, with 12 bases in the middle. DNA of the CDR3: TGTGCCAGCAGTGCCGGGTTGACTTCTGGAAACACCATATATTTT. Its protein is CASSAGLTSGNTIYF.

As to this clone: This may come from a read error, since a much larger clone is one base off. The V gene is TRBV28, the J gene TRBJ1-4, with D maybe TRBD1 (6 bases). This CDR3 spans 15 amino acids. The germline gives CDR1 MDHEN, CDR2 SYDVKM. The germline V and J ends were trimmed by 7 bases and 8 bases, with 20 bases remaining between them. For the CDR3, the DNA is TGTGCCAGCAATTATGAACAGGGAAGTGACGAAAAACTGTTTTTT. Its protein product is CASNYEQGSDEKLFF.

This rearrangement joins TRBV6-1 to TRBJ2-7; unclear D gene. Germline-derived CDR1 and CDR2 are MNHNS and SASEGT. V lost 5 bases, J lost 1 base, and 12 bases lay in between. The CDR3 spans 14 residues. This CDR3 reads CASSPWAPSYEQYF. The CDR3 DNA sequence: TGTGCCAGCAGTCCTTGGGCACCGTCCTACGAGCAGTACTTC.

This clone was seen more than once but under ten times. This sequence joins TRBV4-2 and TRBJ2-1; D is possibly TRBD1 (5 bases). The V end was cut by 3 bases, the J end by 7 bases, with 19 bases between. There are 16 residues in the CDR3. Germline-derived CDR1 and CDR2 are LGHNA and YNFKEQ. This CDR3 reads CASSQRLGRVRNEQFF. The CDR3 nucleotides are TGTGCCAGCAGCCAGCGACTGGGCAGGGTGAGGAATGAGCAGTTCTTC.

This chain connects TRBV4-1 to TRBJ1-5; 7 nucleotides match TRBD1. CDR3 size: 15 residues. The germline V gene encodes CDR1 MGHRA and CDR2 YSYEKL. The J segment lost 0 bases and the V segment lost 1 base, leaving 0 bases of the junction unmatched. CDR3 region: CASSQGTGSNQPQHF. In nucleotides, the CDR3 is TGCGCCAGCAGCCAAGGGACAGGTAGCAATCAGCCCCAGCATTTT.

The V gene is TRBV4-3, the J gene TRBJ2-7, with D possibly being TRBD1 (5 bases). Germline CDR1 is LGHNA and CDR2 is YSLEER. V lost 0 bases, J lost 4 bases, and 13 bases lay in between. This CDR3 comprises 15 residues. In nucleotides, the CDR3 is TGCGCCAGCAGCCAAGATCTCCAGGGTCGGTACGAGCAGTACTTC. Amino acid sequence: CASSQDLQGRYEQYF.

The chain links TRBV7-3 to TRBJ2-3, with TRBD1 matching over 10 bases. The CDR3 runs 14 residues. In germline, CDR1 is SGHTA, CDR2 FQGTGA. J was trimmed by 4 bases and V by 5 bases; bases with no gene match: 3. CDR3 bases: TGTGCCAGCAGCACTGGACAGGGGGCAGATACGCAGTATTTT. Amino acid sequence: CASSTGQGADTQYF.

This clone appeared a few times. J is TRBJ2-2 and V is TRBV28; D not certain. There are 15 residues in the CDR3. Germline values: CDR1 MDHEN, CDR2 SYDVKM. Trimming shortened V by 6 bases and J by 2 bases, and 13 bases separated the two germline ends. In DNA form, the CDR3 reads TGTGCCAGCAGGGTAGAGGAATTAAACACCGGGGAGCTGTTTTTT. Protein: CASRVEELNTGELFF.

The chain links TRBV10-3 to TRBJ2-5, with D unresolved. Germline V gene data show CDR1 as ENHRY and CDR2 as SYGVKD. V was cut by 3 bases and J by 2 bases, with 10 bases left in between. The CDR3 spans 14 residues. The CDR3 is CAISDLTEQETQYF. The CDR3 nucleotides read TGTGCCATCAGTGATTTGACTGAACAAGAGACCCAGTACTTC.

The chain employs TRBV27 and TRBJ2-7, with unresolved D. There are 13 residues in the CDR3. V lost 2 bases and J lost 2, with 7 bases in between. The V gene's germline CDR1 is MNHEY and CDR2 SMNVEV (reference sequence). The CDR3 spells CASSLSAAYEQYF. The CDR3 nucleotides read TGTGCCAGCAGTTTAAGCGCAGCCTACGAGCAGTACTTC.